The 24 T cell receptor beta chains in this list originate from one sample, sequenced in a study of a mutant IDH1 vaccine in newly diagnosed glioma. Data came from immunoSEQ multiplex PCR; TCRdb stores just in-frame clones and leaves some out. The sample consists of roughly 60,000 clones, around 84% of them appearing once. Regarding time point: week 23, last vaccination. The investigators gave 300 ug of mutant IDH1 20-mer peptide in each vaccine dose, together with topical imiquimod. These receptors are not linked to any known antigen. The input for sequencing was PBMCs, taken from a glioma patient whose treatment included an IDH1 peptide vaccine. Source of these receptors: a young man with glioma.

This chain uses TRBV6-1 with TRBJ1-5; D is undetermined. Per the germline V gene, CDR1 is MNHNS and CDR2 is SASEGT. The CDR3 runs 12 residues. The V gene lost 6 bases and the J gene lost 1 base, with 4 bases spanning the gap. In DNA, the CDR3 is TGTGCCAGCAGCCGAAGCAATCAGCCCCAGCATTTT. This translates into CASSRSNQPQHF.

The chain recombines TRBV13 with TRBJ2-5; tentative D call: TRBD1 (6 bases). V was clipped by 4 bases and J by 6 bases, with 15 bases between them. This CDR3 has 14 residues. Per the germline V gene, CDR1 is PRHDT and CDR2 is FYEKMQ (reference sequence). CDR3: CASSSGHRGKTQYF. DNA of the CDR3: TGTGCCAGCAGCTCGGGACATAGGGGGAAGACCCAGTACTTC.

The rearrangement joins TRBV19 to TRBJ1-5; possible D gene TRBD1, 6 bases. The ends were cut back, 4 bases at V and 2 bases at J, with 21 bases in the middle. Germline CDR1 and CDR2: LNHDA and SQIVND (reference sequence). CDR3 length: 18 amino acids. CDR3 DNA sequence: TGTGCCAGTAGTAACTATGACTTCGGGGGCACGGGCAATCAGCCCCAGCATTTT. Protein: CASSNYDFGGTGNQPQHF.

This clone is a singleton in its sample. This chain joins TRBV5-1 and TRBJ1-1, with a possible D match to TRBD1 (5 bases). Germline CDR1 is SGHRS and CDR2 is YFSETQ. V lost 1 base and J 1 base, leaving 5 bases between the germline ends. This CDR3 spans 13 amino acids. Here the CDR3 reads CASSLQGNTEAFF. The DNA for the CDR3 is TGCGCCAGCAGCTTGCAGGGGAACACTGAAGCTTTCTTT. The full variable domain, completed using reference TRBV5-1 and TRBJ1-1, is KAGVTQTPRYLIKTRGQQVTLSCSPISGHRSVSWYQQTPGQGLQFLFEYFSETQRNKGNFPGRFSGRQFSNSRSEMNVSTLELGDSALYLCASSLQGNTEAFFGQGTRLTVV.

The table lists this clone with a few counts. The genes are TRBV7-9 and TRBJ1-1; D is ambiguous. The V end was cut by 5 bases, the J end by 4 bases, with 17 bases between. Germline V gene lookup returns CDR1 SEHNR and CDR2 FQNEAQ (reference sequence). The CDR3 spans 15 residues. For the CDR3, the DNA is TGTGCCAGCAGCCCCGGCCTCGTCTTGAGCACTGAAGCTTTCTTT. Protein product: CASSPGLVLSTEAFF.

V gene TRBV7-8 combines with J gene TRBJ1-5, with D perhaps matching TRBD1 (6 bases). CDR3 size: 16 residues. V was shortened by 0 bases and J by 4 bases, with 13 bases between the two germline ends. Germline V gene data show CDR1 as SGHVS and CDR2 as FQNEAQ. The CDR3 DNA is TGTGCCAGCAGCTTAGCGATAGGGGGATGGAATCAGCCCCAGCATTTT. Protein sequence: CASSLAIGGWNQPQHF. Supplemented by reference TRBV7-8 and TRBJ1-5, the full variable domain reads GAGVSQSPRYKVAKRGQDVALRCDPISGHVSLFWYQQALGQGPEFLTYFQNEAQLDKSGLPSDRFFAERPEGSVSTLKIQRTQQEDSAVYLCASSLAIGGWNQPQHFGDGTRLSIL.

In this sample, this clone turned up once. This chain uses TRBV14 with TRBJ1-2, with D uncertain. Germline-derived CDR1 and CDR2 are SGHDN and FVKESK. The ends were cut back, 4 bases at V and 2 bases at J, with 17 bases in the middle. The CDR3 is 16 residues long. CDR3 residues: CASSRQRDHGNYGYTF. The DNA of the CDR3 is TGTGCCAGCAGCCGTCAAAGGGATCACGGCAACTATGGCTACACCTTC.

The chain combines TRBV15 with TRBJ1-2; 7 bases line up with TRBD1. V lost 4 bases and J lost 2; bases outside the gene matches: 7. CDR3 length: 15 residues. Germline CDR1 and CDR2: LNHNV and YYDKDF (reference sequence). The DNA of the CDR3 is TGTGCCACCAGCAAGACAGGGAGGAAAAACTATGGCTACACCTTC. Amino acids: CATSKTGRKNYGYTF.

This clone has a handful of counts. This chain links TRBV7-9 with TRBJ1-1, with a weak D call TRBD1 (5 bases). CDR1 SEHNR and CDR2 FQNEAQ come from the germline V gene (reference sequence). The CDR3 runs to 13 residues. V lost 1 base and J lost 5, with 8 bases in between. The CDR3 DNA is TGTGCCAGCAGCTTAGGGGACGAAACTGAAGCTTTCTTT. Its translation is CASSLGDETEAFF.

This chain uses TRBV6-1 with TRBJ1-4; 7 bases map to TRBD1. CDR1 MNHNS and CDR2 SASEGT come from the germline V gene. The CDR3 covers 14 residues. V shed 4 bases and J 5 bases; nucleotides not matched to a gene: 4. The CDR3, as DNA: TGTGCCAGCAGTGGAGGGACAGTAAATGAAAAACTGTTTTTT. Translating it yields CASSGGTVNEKLFF.

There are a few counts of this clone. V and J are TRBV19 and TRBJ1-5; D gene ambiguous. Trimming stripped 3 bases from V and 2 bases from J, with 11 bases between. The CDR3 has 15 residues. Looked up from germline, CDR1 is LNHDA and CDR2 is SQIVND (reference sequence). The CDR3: CASSIEAARNQPQHF. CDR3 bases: TGTGCCAGTAGTATTGAGGCAGCACGCAATCAGCCCCAGCATTTT.

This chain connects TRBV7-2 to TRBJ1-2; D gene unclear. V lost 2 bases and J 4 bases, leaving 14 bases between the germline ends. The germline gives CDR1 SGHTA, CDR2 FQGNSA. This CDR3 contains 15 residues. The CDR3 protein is CASSLYPTPVYGYTF. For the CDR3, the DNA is TGTGCCAGCAGCTTATATCCCACCCCTGTCTATGGCTACACCTTC.

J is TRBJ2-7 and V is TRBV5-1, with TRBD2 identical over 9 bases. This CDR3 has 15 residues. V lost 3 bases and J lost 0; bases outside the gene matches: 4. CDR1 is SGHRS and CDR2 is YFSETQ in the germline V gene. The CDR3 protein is CASSWTSADSYEQYF. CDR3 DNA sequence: TGCGCCAGCAGCTGGACTAGCGCGGACTCCTACGAGCAGTACTTC.

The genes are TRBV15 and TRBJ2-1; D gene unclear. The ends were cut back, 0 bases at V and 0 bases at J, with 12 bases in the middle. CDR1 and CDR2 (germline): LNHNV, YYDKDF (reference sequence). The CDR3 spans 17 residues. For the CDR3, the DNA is TGTGCCACCAGCAGAGAAACACACCCGGACTCCTACAATGAGCAGTTCTTC. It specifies CATSRETHPDSYNEQFF. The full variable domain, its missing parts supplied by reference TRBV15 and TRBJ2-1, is DAMVIQNPRYQVTQFGKPVTLSCSQTLNHNVMYWYQQKSSQAPKLLFHYYDKDFNNEADTPDNFQSRRPNTSFCFLDIRSPGLGDTAMYLCATSRETHPDSYNEQFFGPGTRLTVL.

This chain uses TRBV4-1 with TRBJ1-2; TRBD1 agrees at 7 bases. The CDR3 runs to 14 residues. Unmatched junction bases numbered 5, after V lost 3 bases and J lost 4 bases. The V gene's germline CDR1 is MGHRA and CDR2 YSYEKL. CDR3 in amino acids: CASSQAGQFYGYTF. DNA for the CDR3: TGCGCCAGCAGCCAGGCGGGACAGTTCTATGGCTACACCTTC.

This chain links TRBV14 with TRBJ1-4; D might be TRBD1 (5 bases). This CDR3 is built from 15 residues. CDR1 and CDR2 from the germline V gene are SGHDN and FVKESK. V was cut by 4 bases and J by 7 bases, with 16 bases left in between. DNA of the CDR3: TGTGCCAGCAGCCTTAACAAGGGGCGAGGTGAAAAACTGTTTTTT. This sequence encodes CASSLNKGRGEKLFF.

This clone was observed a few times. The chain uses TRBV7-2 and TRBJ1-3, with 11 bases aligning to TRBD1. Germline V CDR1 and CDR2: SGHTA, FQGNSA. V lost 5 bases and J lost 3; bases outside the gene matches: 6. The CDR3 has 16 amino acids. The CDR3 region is CASSLGQGAGGNTIYF. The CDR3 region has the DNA TGTGCCAGCAGCCTTGGACAGGGGGCAGGTGGAAACACCATATATTTT.

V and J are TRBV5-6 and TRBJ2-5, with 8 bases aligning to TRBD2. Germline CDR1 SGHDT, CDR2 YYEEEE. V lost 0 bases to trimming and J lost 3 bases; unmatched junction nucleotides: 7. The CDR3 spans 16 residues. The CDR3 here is CASSLGLARVEETQYF. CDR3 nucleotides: TGTGCCAGCAGCTTGGGACTAGCGAGGGTGGAAGAGACCCAGTACTTC.

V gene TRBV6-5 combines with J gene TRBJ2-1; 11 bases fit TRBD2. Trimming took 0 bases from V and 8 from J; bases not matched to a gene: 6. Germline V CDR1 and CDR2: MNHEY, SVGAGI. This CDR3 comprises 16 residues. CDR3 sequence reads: CASSYSSSGGAYEQFF. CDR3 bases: TGTGCCAGCAGTTACTCGAGTAGCGGGGGGGCATATGAGCAGTTCTTC.

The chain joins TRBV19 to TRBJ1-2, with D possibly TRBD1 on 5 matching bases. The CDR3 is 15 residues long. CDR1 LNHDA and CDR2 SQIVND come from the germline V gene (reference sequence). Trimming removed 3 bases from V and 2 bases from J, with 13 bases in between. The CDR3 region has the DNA TGTGCCAGTAGTATGGTAGACAGACCAAACTATGGCTACACCTTC. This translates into CASSMVDRPNYGYTF. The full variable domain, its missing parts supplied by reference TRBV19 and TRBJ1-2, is DGGITQSPKYLFRKEGQNVTLSCEQNLNHDAMYWYRQDPGQGLRLIYYSQIVNDFQKGDIAEGYSVSREKKESFPLTVTSAQKNPTAFYLCASSMVDRPNYGYTFGSGTRLTVV.

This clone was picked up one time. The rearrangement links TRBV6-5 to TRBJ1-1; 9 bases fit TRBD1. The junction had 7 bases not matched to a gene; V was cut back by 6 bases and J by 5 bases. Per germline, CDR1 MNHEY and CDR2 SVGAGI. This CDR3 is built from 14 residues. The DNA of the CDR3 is TGTGCCAGCAGGGGGGACAGGGACCTTACTGAAGCTTTCTTT. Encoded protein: CASRGDRDLTEAFF.

CDR3 sequence: CASSLIQGGGYTF. The CDR3 DNA reads TGTGCCAGCAGCCTAATACAGGGAGGCGGCTACACCTTC. This chain uses TRBV5-6 with TRBJ1-2; D is perhaps TRBD1 (6 bases). CDR1 and CDR2 (germline): SGHDT, YYEEEE. The CDR3 contains 13 residues. V gave up 4 bases and J gave up 8 bases, with 15 bases separating them.

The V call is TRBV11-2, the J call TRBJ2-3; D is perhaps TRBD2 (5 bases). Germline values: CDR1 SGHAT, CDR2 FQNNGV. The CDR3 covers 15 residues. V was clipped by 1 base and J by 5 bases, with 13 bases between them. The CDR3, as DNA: TGTGCCAGCAGCTTAGTAGGGCGGGTGGGAGATACGCAGTATTTT. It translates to CASSLVGRVGDTQYF.

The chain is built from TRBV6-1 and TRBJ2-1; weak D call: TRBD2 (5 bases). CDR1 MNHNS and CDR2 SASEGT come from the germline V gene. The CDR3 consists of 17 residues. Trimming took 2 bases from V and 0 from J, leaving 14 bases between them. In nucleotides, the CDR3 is TGTGCCAGCAGTGAAATGTTTGGCGCGGGCTCCTACAATGAGCAGTTCTTC. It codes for CASSEMFGAGSYNEQFF.